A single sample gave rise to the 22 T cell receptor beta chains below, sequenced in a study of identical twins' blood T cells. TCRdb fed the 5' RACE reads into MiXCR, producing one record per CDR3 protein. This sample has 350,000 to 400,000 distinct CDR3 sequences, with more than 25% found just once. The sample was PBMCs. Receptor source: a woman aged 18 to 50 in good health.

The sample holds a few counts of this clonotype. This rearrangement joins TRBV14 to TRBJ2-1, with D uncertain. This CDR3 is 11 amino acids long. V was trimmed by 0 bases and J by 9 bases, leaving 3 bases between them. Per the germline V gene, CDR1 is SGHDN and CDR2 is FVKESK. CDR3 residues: CASSQDSEQFF. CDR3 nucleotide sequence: TGTGCCAGCAGCCAAGACTCTGAGCAGTTCTTC.

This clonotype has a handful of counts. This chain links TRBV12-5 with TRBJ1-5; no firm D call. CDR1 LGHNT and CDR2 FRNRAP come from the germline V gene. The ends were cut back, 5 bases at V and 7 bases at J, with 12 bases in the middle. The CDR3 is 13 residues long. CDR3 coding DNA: TGTGCTAGTGGTGAGGGTGCAAGGCAGCCCCAGCATTTT. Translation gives CASGEGARQPQHF.

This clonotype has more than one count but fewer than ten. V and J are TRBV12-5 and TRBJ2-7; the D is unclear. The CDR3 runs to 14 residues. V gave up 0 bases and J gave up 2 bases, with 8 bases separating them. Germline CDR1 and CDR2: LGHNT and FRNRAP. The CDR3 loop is CASGLVRTPYEQYF. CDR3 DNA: TGTGCTAGTGGTTTGGTACGAACCCCCTACGAGCAGTACTTC. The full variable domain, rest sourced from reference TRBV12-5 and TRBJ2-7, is DARVTQTPRHKVTEMGQEVTMRCQPILGHNTVFWYRQTMMQGLELLAYFRNRAPLDDSGMPKDRFSAEMPDATLATLKIQPSEPRDSAVYFCASGLVRTPYEQYFGPGTRLTVT.

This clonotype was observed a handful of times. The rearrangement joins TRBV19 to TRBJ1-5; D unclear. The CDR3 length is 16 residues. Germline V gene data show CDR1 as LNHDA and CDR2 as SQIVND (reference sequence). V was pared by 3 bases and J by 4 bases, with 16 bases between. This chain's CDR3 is CASSIRHLSGNQPQHF. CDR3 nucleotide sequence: TGTGCCAGTAGTATCAGACATCTATCGGGTAATCAGCCCCAGCATTTT.

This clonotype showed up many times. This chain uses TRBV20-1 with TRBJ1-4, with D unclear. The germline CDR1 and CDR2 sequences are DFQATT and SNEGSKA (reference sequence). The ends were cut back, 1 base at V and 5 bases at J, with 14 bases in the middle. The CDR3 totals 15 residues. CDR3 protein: CSARGLGSPNEKLFF. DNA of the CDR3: TGCAGTGCTAGAGGTCTCGGCAGTCCAAATGAAAAACTGTTTTTT.

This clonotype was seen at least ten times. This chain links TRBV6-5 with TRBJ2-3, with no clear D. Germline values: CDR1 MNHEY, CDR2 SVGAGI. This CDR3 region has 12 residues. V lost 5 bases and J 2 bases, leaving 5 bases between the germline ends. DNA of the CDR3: TGTGCCAGCAGTACCACCACAGATACGCAGTATTTT. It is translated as CASSTTTDTQYF.

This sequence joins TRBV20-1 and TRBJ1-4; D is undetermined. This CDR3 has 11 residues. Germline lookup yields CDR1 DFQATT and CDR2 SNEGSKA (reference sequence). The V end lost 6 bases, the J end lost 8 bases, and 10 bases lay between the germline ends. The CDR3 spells CSAPKGEKLFF. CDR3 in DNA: TGCAGTGCCCCTAAAGGCGAAAAACTGTTTTTT.

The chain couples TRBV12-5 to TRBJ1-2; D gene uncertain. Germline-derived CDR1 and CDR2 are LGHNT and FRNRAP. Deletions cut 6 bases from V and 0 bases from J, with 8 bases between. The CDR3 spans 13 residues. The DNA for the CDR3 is TGTGCTAGTGGGGCTAATCCTAACTATGGCTACACCTTC. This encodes CASGANPNYGYTF.

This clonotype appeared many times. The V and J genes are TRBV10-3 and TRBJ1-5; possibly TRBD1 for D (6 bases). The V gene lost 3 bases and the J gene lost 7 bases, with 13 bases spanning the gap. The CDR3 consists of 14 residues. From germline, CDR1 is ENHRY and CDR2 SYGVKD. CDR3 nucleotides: TGTGCCATCAGTGAATCCAGGGGCTGGCAGCCCCAGCATTTT. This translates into CAISESRGWQPQHF.

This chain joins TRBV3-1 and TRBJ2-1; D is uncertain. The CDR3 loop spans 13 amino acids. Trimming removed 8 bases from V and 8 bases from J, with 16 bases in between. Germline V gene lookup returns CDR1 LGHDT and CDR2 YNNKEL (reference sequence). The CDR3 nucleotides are TGTGCCAGCGGGCAGCTCGACCTTGATGAGCAGTTCTTC. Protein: CASGQLDLDEQFF.

The CDR3 sequence: CASSETIGSSYNEQFF. Here the CDR3 DNA reads TGTGCCAGCAGTGAAACCATAGGTTCTTCCTACAATGAGCAGTTCTTC. This chain joins TRBV2 and TRBJ2-1, with D hard to call. V was clipped by 2 bases and J by 1 base, with 12 bases between them. The germline V gene has CDR1 SNHLY and CDR2 FYNNEI. This CDR3 is 16 amino acids long.

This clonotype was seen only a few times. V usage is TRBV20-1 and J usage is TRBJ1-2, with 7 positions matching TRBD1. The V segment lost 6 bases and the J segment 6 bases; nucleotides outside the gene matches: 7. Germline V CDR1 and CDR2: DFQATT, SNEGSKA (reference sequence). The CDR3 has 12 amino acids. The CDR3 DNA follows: TGCAGTGCATCAGACAGGGTCAATGGCTACACCTTC. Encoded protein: CSASDRVNGYTF.

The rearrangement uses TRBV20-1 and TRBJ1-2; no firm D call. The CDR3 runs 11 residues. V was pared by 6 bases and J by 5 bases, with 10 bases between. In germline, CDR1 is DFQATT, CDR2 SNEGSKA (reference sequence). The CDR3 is CSAAGRYGYTF. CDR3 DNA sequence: TGCAGTGCCGCCGGGAGATATGGCTACACCTTC.

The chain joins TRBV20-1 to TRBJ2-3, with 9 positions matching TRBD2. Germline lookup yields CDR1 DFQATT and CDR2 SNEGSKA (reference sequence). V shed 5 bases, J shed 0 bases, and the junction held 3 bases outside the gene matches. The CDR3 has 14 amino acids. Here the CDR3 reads CSAALAGSTDTQYF. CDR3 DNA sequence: TGCAGTGCTGCTCTAGCGGGGAGCACAGATACGCAGTATTTT.

The CDR3 DNA reads as TGCAGTGCCTGCTCTCGTGGAGGGACCACAGATACGCAGTATTTT. Its translation: CSACSRGGTTDTQYF. V is TRBV20-1 and J is TRBJ2-3, with D possibly being TRBD2 (6 bases). Germline V gene data show CDR1 as DFQATT and CDR2 as SNEGSKA (reference sequence). The CDR3 runs 15 residues. V was shortened by 6 bases and J by 2 bases, with 18 bases between the two germline ends.

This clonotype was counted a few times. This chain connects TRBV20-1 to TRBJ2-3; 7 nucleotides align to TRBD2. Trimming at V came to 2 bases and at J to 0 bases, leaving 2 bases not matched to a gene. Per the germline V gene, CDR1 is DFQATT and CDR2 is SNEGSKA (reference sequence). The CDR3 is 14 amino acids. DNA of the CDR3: TGCAGTGCTAGAAGGACTAGTAGCACAGATACGCAGTATTTT. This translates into CSARRTSSTDTQYF.

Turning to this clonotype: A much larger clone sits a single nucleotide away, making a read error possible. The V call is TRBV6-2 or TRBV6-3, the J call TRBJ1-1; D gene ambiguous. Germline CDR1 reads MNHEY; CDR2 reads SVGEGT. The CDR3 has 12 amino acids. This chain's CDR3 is CDSSFGETEAFF. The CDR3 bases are TGTGACAGCAGTTTTGGGGAGACTGAAGCTTTCTTT.

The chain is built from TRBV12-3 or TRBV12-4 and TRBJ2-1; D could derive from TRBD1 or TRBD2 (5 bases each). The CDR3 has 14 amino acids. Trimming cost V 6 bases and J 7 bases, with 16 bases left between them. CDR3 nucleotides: TGTGCCAGCAGGCTGACCAGTGGGACGAATGAGCAGTTCTTC. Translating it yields CASRLTSGTNEQFF.

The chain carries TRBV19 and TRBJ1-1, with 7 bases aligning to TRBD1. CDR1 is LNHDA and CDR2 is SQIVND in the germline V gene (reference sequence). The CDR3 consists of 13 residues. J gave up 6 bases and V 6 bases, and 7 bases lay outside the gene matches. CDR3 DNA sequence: TGTGCCAGTAGCAAGGGGACAGTCCCTGAAGCTTTCTTT. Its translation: CASSKGTVPEAFF.

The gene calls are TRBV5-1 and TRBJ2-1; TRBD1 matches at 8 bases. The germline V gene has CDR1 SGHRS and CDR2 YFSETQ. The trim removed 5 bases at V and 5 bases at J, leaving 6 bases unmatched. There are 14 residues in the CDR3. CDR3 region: CASRVQGGNNEQFF. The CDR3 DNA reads TGCGCCAGCAGGGTACAGGGGGGAAACAATGAGCAGTTCTTC.

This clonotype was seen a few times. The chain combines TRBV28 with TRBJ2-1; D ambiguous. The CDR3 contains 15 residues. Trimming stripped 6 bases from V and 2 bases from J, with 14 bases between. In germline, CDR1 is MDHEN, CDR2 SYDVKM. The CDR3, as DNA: TGTGCCAGCAGGGGAATCCGAATCCCCTACAATGAGCAGTTCTTC. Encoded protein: CASRGIRIPYNEQFF.

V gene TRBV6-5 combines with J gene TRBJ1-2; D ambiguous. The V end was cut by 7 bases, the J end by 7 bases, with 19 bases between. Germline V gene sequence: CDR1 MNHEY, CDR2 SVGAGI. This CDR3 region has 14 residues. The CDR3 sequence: CASTESRNWRGYTF. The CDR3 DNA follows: TGTGCCAGCACCGAGAGTCGCAACTGGCGTGGCTACACCTTC.